This T cell receptor (beta chain) is from a study of blood T cell repertoires in COVID-19. Study details: The United States, Italy and Spain were the sources of the acute and convalescent COVID-19 samples. In each case, the material was cDNA or gDNA derived from T cells, B-cell-depleted T cells, or PBMCs.

As handled by the study authors: Counts of nucleated cells, estimated from reference gene primer amplification, were obtained. Profiled with immunoSEQ multiplex PCR; TCRdb holds only in-frame clones, not every one. V and J calls plus clone size are reproduced from that table; the DNA served to infer D and trimming. The sample shows 200,000 or so clones, roughly 80% of them seen only once. CDR3 size: 14 residues. V dropped 5 bases and J dropped 0 bases, with 9 bases sitting between them. Germline assignment: CDR1 KGHSH and CDR2 LQKENI. The sample was peripheral blood. This receptor was taken from a man aged 55 to 69 with active or convalescent COVID-19. The gene calls are TRBV18 and TRBJ2-3, with D uncertain. For the CDR3, the DNA is TGTGCCAGCTCAGTGGGCATAAGCACAGATACGCAGTATTTT. It translates to CASSVGISTDTQYF.